The source of this TCR beta chain is a study of shared clonotypes between healthy human individuals. Profiled with immunoSEQ multiplex PCR; TCRdb holds only in-frame clones, not every one. The sample consists of roughly 2,000,000 clones, 90% to 95% of them appearing once. It was CD45RO-negative cells, positively selected for CCR7, that made up naive CD8 cells, with terminally differentiated effector memory CD45RA+ cells excluded. This clone was seen a single time. Its antigen is undetermined. The study, taken as a whole, reports: A reduction in generation probabilities was seen for non-shared clonotypes relative to those shared by all four donors. Sharing across a few donors was seen in 4% to 6.5% of naive CD4 clonotypes. Sequencing of the sorted subsets was shown by rarefaction to be incomplete despite large depth. Sequencing depth was a factor that was expected to affect clonotype sharing among donors.

This CDR3 comprises 15 residues. With 2 bases removed from V and 3 bases from J, the gap between germline ends came to 14 bases. From germline, CDR1 is MNHEY and CDR2 SMNVEV (reference sequence). V gene TRBV27 combines with J gene TRBJ2-7; D perhaps matches TRBD2 (5 bases). The origin of this receptor is a man between 18 and 35 years old in good health. Some clones in this sample may be carry-over from other donors' samples. The material sequenced was naive CD8+ T cells from PBMCs. The CDR3 is CASSLTAGVYYEQYF. CDR3 DNA: TGTGCCAGCAGTTTAACCGCCGGGGTCTACTACGAGCAGTACTTC.